This TCR beta chain was obtained from a study of blood T cells in healthy people across ages. Background on the study: In model experiments, template switching was able to capture about one barcoded beta molecule for every two T cells that were present. Overall study findings and caveats: Comparison with aged donors showed that long-lived donors had more naive CD4+ cells and higher diversity.

The germline CDR1 and CDR2 sequences are SEHNR and FQNEAQ (reference sequence). The V end lost 5 bases, the J end lost 4 bases, and 9 bases lay between the germline ends. The CDR3 spans 12 residues. Through a sample-barcoded 5' primer and a J-beta primer mix, a second PCR was run for roughly 6 to 11 cycles. TCRdb recomputed calls from the 5' RACE reads with MiXCR, one row per CDR3 protein. The repertoire has about 570,000 distinct CDR3 sequences, approximately 25% of them found once; the top ten carry less than 20%. This clonotype occurred a few times. Its antigen is still unknown. Sequenced: blood. The sequence came from a woman aged 70 to 79 in good health. V is TRBV7-9 and J is TRBJ2-7, with D hard to call. The chain's CDR3 is CASSRVDYEQYF. DNA of the CDR3: TGTGCCAGCAGCCGAGTAGATTACGAGCAGTACTTC. The full variable domain, its missing parts supplied by reference TRBV7-9 and TRBJ2-7, is DTGVSQNPRHKITKRGQNVTFRCDPISEHNRLYWYRQTLGQGPEFLTYFQNEAQLEKSRLLSDRFSAERPKGSFSTLEIQRTEQGDSAMYLCASSRVDYEQYFGPGTRLTVT.